This passage covers 8 T cell receptor beta chains from one sample sequenced in a study of T cells expressing NK-cell markers (dated by TCRdb to 2020 to 2021). The receptor library was made with 5' RACE. The reads were generated on an Illumina HiSeq 2000. Following TCRdb reprocessing, every CDR3 protein sequence forms one entry, and DNA is not provided. Per the sample table, the count is about 160,000 distinct CDR3 sequences. The leading ten clones occupy 20% to 25% of the sample. The source material was blood T cells: a sorted CD56 or NKG2C T cell subset, CD4+ or CD8+ T cells, or bulk PBMC T cells (not recorded which). The receptors shown here come from a man aged 18-69 years in good health.

The chain recombines TRBV20-1 with TRBJ2-3; the TCRdb call, TRBD1, lacks DNA for checking. CDR1 is DFQATT and CDR2 is SNEGSKA in the germline V gene (reference sequence). The CDR3 has 15 residues. The CDR3 is CSAPRDTPYTDTQYF.

The chain has TRBV2 and TRBJ1-4. CDR1 is SNHLY and CDR2 is FYNNEI in the germline V gene. The CDR3 covers 15 residues. This CDR3 is CASSRHRTTNEKLFF.

This chain's CDR3 is CASSYPDPRGYTEAFF. The chain joins TRBV6-2 or TRBV6-3 to TRBJ1-1; with no DNA, the TCRdb D assignment of TRBD1 cannot be verified. The CDR3 spans 16 residues. The germline V gene encodes CDR1 MNHEY and CDR2 SVGEGT.

The V and J genes are TRBV20-1 and TRBJ2-7; checking the TCRdb D call of TRBD2 is not possible without DNA. From germline, CDR1 is DFQATT and CDR2 SNEGSKA (reference sequence). This CDR3 has 13 amino acids. This chain's CDR3 is CSARGRGTYEQYF.

The gene calls are TRBV6-1 and TRBJ2-5; no DNA is available, so the TRBD1 call from TCRdb remains unchecked. This CDR3 comprises 11 residues. Germline loops: CDR1 MNHNS, CDR2 SASEGT. Here the CDR3 reads CASILRGAPYF.

This rearrangement joins TRBV5-6 to TRBJ2-5; the D gene TCRdb calls, TRBD1, cannot be checked with no DNA. Germline CDR1 reads SGHDT; CDR2 reads YYEEEE. CDR3 length equals 15 residues. This chain's CDR3 is CASSLAGTVQETQYF.

The genes are TRBV4-1 and TRBJ2-5; TCRdb names TRBD2, which stays unverified in the absence of DNA. The CDR3 runs to 16 residues. Per the germline V gene, CDR1 is MGHRA and CDR2 is YSYEKL. The CDR3 sequence: CASSQVQRGDQETQYF.

The rearrangement links TRBV12-3 or TRBV12-4 to TRBJ2-3. The CDR3 is 11 amino acids. CDR3 loop: CASSLGDTQYF.